The entry below describes one TCR beta chain. What it binds is not known. V was cut by 3 bases and J by 2 bases, with 11 bases left in between. Germline lookup yields CDR1 SGDLS and CDR2 YYNGEE. This CDR3 is 14 amino acids long. This entry belongs to a study of cytomegalovirus exposure and HLA in healthy donors. Study conclusions and caveats: Previous analysis showed most TCR beta V segments were productive about 87% or about 30% of the time.

PCR was performed using 60 Vbeta and 13 Jbeta primers. Measured with immunoSEQ multiplex PCR; TCRdb has only the in-frame clones, and not every one. The sample includes tens of thousands of clones, around 82% of them seen just once. The clonotype originates from a woman aged 18 to 35 in good health and CMV-seropositive. The sequenced sample consisted of PBMCs. The chain employs TRBV9 and TRBJ2-5, with D tentatively TRBD2 (5 bases). The CDR3: CASSEGELQETQYF. CDR3 bases: TGTGCCAGCAGCGAGGGAGAGCTGCAAGAGACCCAGTACTTC.